Each of the 9 T cell receptor beta chains below was sequenced from the same sample in a study of blood T cell repertoires in COVID-19. Measured with immunoSEQ multiplex PCR; TCRdb has only the in-frame clones, and not every one. The table has approximately 360,000 clones, 90% seen once. Sequences were obtained from peripheral blood. The source is a man aged 18 to 35 with active or convalescent COVID-19.

In its sample, this clone was seen once. The chain links TRBV10-3 to TRBJ2-7, with 8 bases that match TRBD1. Unmatched junction bases numbered 11, after V lost 10 bases and J lost 3 bases. The CDR3 is made up of 14 amino acids. Germline CDR1 reads ENHRY; CDR2 reads SYGVKD. In DNA, the CDR3 is TGTGCCACCGGACAGGGAAGGACCGGCTACGAGCAGTACTTC. It codes for CATGQGRTGYEQYF.

CDR3 DNA: TGTGCCAGCAGCTTCCGGGTAGCTAACTATGGCTACACCTTC. As protein: CASSFRVANYGYTF. This rearrangement joins TRBV7-2 to TRBJ1-2, with unresolved D. Trimming took off 3 bases at V and 0 bases at J, with 8 bases between the two ends. Germline loops: CDR1 SGHTA, CDR2 FQGNSA. This CDR3 contains 14 residues.

This rearrangement joins TRBV9 to TRBJ1-1; possibly TRBD1 for D (6 bases). Trimming cost V 8 bases and J 3 bases, with 14 bases left between them. The CDR3 sequence is 13 residues long. Germline V gene data show CDR1 as SGDLS and CDR2 as YYNGEE. CDR3 DNA: TGTGCCAGTGGACAGAACCGGCACACTGAAGCTTTCTTT. Translation: CASGQNRHTEAFF.

This clone has more than one count but fewer than ten. This rearrangement joins TRBV6-4 to TRBJ1-1; possibly TRBD1 for D (5 bases). Germline CDR1 and CDR2: MRHNA and SNTAGT. This CDR3 region has 14 residues. Trimming took 2 bases from V and 4 from J, leaving 11 bases between them. This CDR3 is CASSDGGGGTEAFF. CDR3 in DNA: TGTGCCAGCAGTGACGGGGGAGGTGGCACTGAAGCTTTCTTT.

The chain uses TRBV6-5 and TRBJ1-5; TRBD1 matches 7 bases. There are 13 residues in the CDR3. Per germline, CDR1 MNHEY and CDR2 SVGAGI. Trimming removed 2 bases from V and 5 bases from J; junction bases left unmatched: 0. CDR3 in amino acids: CASSYRGHQPQHF. The CDR3 nucleotides read TGTGCCAGCAGTTACAGGGGGCATCAGCCCCAGCATTTT.

Written as DNA, the CDR3 is TGTGCCAGCTCCGGGGTAAGATCGGCGCAGTACTTC. Translation gives CASSGVRSAQYF. The V call is TRBV7-2, the J call TRBJ2-7; TRBD2 is a possible D gene (5 bases). The CDR3 length is 12 residues. Germline CDR1 reads SGHTA; CDR2 reads FQGNSA. Trimming pared 8 bases from V and 9 bases from J, leaving 17 bases between. The whole variable domain, remainder taken from reference TRBV7-2 and TRBJ2-7, is GAGVSQSPSNKVTEKGKDVELRCDPISGHTALYWYRQSLGQGLEFLIYFQGNSAPDKSGLPSDRFSAERTGGSVSTLTIQRTQQEDSAVYLCASSGVRSAQYFGPGTRLTVT.

The chain employs TRBV4-1 and TRBJ2-1, with TRBD2 matching 12 bases. The CDR3 is made up of 17 amino acids. Trimming cost V 1 base and J 4 bases; bases outside gene matches: 5. CDR1 MGHRA and CDR2 YSYEKL come from the germline V gene. Written as DNA, the CDR3 is TGCGCCAGCAGCCAAGTGGTGGGACTAGCGGGTTACAATGAGCAGTTCTTC. Translated, it gives CASSQVVGLAGYNEQFF.

V gene TRBV7-6 combines with J gene TRBJ2-2; D may be TRBD1 (5 bases). V shed 1 base and J shed 3 bases, with 9 bases lying between them. The germline V gene has CDR1 SGHVS and CDR2 FNYEAQ. CDR3 size: 15 residues. CDR3 region: CASSLGTYYTGELFF. Here the CDR3 DNA reads TGTGCCAGCAGCTTAGGGACATACTACACCGGGGAGCTGTTTTTT.

The V call is TRBV2, the J call TRBJ1-4; 9 bases are a match to TRBD1. From germline, CDR1 is SNHLY and CDR2 FYNNEI. The ends lost 2 bases at V and 6 bases at J; junction bases unmatched: 10. CDR3 length: 17 residues. The CDR3 sequence is CASSERGTGKGYEKLFF. CDR3 in DNA: TGTGCCAGCAGTGAAAGGGGGACAGGGAAGGGTTATGAAAAACTGTTTTTT.